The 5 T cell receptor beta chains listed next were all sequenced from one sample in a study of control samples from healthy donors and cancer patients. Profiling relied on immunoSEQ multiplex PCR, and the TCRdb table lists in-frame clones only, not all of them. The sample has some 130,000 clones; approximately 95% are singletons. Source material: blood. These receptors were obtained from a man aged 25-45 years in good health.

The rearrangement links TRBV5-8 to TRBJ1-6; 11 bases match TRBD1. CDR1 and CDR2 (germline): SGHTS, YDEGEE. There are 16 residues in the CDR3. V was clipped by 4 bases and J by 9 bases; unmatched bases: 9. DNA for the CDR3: TGTGCCAGCAGCGTACCTTGGGGACAGGGGGTTTCACCCCTCCACTTT. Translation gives CASSVPWGQGVSPLHF.

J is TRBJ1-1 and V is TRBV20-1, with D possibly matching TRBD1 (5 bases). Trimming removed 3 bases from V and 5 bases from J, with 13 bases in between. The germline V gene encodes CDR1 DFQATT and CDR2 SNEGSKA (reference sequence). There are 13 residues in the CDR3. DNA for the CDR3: TGCAGTGCTAGTACCGGGACGGGGACTGAAGCTTTCTTT. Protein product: CSASTGTGTEAFF.

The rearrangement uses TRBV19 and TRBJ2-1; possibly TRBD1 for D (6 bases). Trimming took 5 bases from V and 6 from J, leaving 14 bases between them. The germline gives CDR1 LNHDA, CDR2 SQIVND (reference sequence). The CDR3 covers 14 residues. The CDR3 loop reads CASSFQGKVNEQFF. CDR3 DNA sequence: TGTGCCAGTAGTTTTCAGGGGAAGGTCAATGAGCAGTTCTTC.

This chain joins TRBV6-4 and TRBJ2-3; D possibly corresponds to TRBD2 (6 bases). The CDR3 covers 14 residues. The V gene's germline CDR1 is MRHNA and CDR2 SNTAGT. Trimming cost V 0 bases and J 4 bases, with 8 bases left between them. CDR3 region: CASSDSPGADTQYF. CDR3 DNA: TGTGCCAGCAGTGACTCGCCGGGGGCAGATACGCAGTATTTT.

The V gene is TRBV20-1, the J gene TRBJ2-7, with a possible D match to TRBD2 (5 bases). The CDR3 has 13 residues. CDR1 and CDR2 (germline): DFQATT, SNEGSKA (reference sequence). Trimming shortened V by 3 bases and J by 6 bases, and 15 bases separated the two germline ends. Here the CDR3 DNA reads TGCAGTGCTAGTGACGGGGTGACACGCGAGCAGTACTTC. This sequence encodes CSASDGVTREQYF.